One TCR beta chain is described in this entry. What it binds is not known. The data belong to a study of T cell responses to AZD1222 COVID-19 vaccine. Overall study findings and caveats: Reports indicate that nearly half of spike-specific TCRs are directed at unmutated variant regions.

TCRdb keeps only in-frame clones here, not all; method: immunoSEQ multiplex PCR. Among 74,000 or so clones, less than 90% were seen once, and the ten largest hold about 20%. Germline assignment: CDR1 MDHEN and CDR2 SYDVKM. The CDR3 loop spans 13 amino acids. J gave up 2 bases and V 6 bases, and 2 bases lay outside the gene matches. This sample comprised peripheral blood, obtained on day 0 of AZD1222 vaccination. The J gene is TRBJ2-3, the V gene TRBV28, with TRBD2 matching 7 bases. The source is an adult in good health. The CDR3, as DNA: TGTGCCAGCAGCCTAGCGGTCACAGATACGCAGTATTTT. Protein sequence: CASSLAVTDTQYF.